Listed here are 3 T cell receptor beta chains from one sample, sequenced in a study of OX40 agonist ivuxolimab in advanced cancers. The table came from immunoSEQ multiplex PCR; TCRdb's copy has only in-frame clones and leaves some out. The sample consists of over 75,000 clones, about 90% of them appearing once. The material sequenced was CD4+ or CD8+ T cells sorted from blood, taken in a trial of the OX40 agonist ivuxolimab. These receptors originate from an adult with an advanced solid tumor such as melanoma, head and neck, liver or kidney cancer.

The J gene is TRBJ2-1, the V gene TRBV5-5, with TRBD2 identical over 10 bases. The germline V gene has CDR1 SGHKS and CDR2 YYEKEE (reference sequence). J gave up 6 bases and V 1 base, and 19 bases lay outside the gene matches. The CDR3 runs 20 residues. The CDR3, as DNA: TGTGCCAGCAGCTTGTTGGTCTTGCTAGCGGGAGTGTGGCGGCGCAATGAGCAGTTCTTC. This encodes CASSLLVLLAGVWRRNEQFF.

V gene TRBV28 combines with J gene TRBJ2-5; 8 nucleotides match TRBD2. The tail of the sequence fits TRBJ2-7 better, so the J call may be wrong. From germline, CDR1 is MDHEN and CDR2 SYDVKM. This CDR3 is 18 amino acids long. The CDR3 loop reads CASTAARGVAGNSYEQYF. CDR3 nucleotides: TGTGCCAGCACGGCCGCCCGGGGGGTAGCGGGAAATTCCTACGAGCAGTACTTC.

CDR3: CASSLSPLLGAEAFF. The CDR3 region has the DNA TGTGCCAGCAGCTTAAGTCCCCTTCTTGGCGCTGAAGCTTTCTTT. The chain links TRBV7-3 to TRBJ1-1; D uncertain. CDR3 length: 15 residues. Germline-derived CDR1 and CDR2 are SGHTA and FQGTGA. Trimming removed 1 base from V and 6 bases from J, with 15 bases in between.